The 26 T cell receptor beta chains presented below share a single source sample, sequenced in a study of blood T cell repertoires in COVID-19. Here immunoSEQ multiplex PCR was the method, and the copy in TCRdb shows in-frame clones only, minus some. The sample lists some 330,000 clones, roughly four fifths seen once, with approximately 5% in the top ten. The source material was PBMCs or T cells enriched from blood (not recorded which). The receptors stem from a woman aged 45-59 years who had recovered from COVID-19.

The chain combines TRBV25-1 with TRBJ1-2; TRBD1 matches at 9 bases. After removal of 4 bases from V and 7 bases from J, the junction contained 7 bases not matched to a gene. The CDR3 spans 14 residues. Germline CDR1 reads MGHDK; CDR2 reads SYGVNS. CDR3 loop: CASSVNTGGGGYTF. The CDR3 DNA reads as TGTGCCAGCAGTGTAAATACAGGGGGCGGTGGCTACACCTTC.

This chain joins TRBV19 and TRBJ2-6; a weak D match, TRBD1 (5 bases). This CDR3 has 14 amino acids. Trimming pared 7 bases from V and 1 base from J, leaving 8 bases between. Germline V gives CDR1 LNHDA, CDR2 SQIVND (reference sequence). CDR3 sequence reads: CASNRQSGANVLTF. DNA of the CDR3: TGTGCCAGTAACCGACAGTCTGGGGCCAACGTCCTGACTTTC.

The rearrangement links TRBV7-2 to TRBJ2-3; 12 bases match TRBD2. Germline loops: CDR1 SGHTA, CDR2 FQGNSA. J was trimmed by 5 bases and V by 5 bases; bases with no gene match: 11. CDR3 length: 17 residues. DNA of the CDR3: TGTGCCAGCAGCCCTAAGACTAGCGGGGGACCGGGAGATACGCAGTATTTT. Protein sequence: CASSPKTSGGPGDTQYF. The full variable domain, with the rest looked up from reference TRBV7-2 and TRBJ2-3, is GAGVSQSPSNKVTEKGKDVELRCDPISGHTALYWYRQSLGQGLEFLIYFQGNSAPDKSGLPSDRFSAERTGGSVSTLTIQRTQQEDSAVYLCASSPKTSGGPGDTQYFGPGTRLTVL.

The chain recombines TRBV19 with TRBJ1-2; D may be TRBD1 (5 bases). There are 16 residues in the CDR3. Trimming pared 5 bases from V and 3 bases from J, leaving 19 bases between. Germline V gene sequence: CDR1 LNHDA, CDR2 SQIVND (reference sequence). The CDR3 DNA is TGTGCCAGTAGTTTACGCCGGGACTGGCATCACTATGGCTACACCTTC. Encoded protein: CASSLRRDWHHYGYTF. Looking up the rest from reference TRBV19 and TRBJ1-2 gives the full variable domain: DGGITQSPKYLFRKEGQNVTLSCEQNLNHDAMYWYRQDPGQGLRLIYYSQIVNDFQKGDIAEGYSVSREKKESFPLTVTSAQKNPTAFYLCASSLRRDWHHYGYTFGSGTRLTVV.

The chain joins TRBV10-3 to TRBJ1-2, with D tentatively TRBD1 (6 bases). In germline, CDR1 is ENHRY, CDR2 SYGVKD. The ends were cut back, 6 bases at V and 8 bases at J, with 22 bases in the middle. There are 15 residues in the CDR3. The CDR3 DNA sequence: TGTGCCATCAGCGGGTCAGGGGTGCCCCGACTAGGCTACACCTTC. Amino acid sequence: CAISGSGVPRLGYTF.

This clone has just one count. The chain carries TRBV12-3 or TRBV12-4 and TRBJ2-7, with TRBD2 matching 7 bases. V was pared by 4 bases and J by 0 bases, with 0 bases of the junction left unmatched. This CDR3 has 13 amino acids. The CDR3 nucleotides are TGTGCCAGCAGTTGGGACTACTCCTACGAGCAGTACTTC. Translating it yields CASSWDYSYEQYF.

The chain has TRBV29-1 and TRBJ1-2; D not certain. V lost 7 bases to trimming and J lost 2 bases, with 11 bases between them. The CDR3 length is 12 residues. Looked up from germline, CDR1 is SQVTM and CDR2 is ANQGSEA. The CDR3 region is CSGDDTNYGYTF. In DNA form, the CDR3 reads TGCAGCGGTGACGACACGAACTATGGCTACACCTTC.

This clone was found a few times. The chain combines TRBV19 with TRBJ1-2; D not certain. V shed 5 bases and J shed 0 bases, with 13 bases lying between them. CDR1 is LNHDA, CDR2 SQIVND, per germline (reference sequence). The CDR3 totals 15 residues. The DNA of the CDR3 is TGTGCCAGTAGTTTTCGACACGATTCTAACTATGGCTACACCTTC. Encoded protein: CASSFRHDSNYGYTF.

This clone was seen only a few times. The rearrangement links TRBV9 to TRBJ1-1; 8 positions match TRBD1. V lost 3 bases to trimming and J lost 4 bases; unmatched junction nucleotides: 17. Germline V gene data show CDR1 as SGDLS and CDR2 as YYNGEE. CDR3 length: 18 residues. In DNA, the CDR3 is TGTGCCAGCAGCGCCCAGGGAGCAGGGGGCGTCCTAGGCACTGAAGCTTTCTTT. Its protein product is CASSAQGAGGVLGTEAFF. Using reference TRBV9 and TRBJ1-1 for the parts outside the CDR3, the full variable domain is DSGVTQTPKHLITATGQRVTLRCSPRSGDLSVYWYQQSLDQGLQFLIQYYNGEERAKGNILERFSAQQFPDLHSELNLSSLELGDSALYFCASSAQGAGGVLGTEAFFGQGTRLTVV.

The J gene is TRBJ2-1, the V gene TRBV5-8; D uncertain. The CDR3 runs 13 residues. Deletions cut 10 bases from V and 8 bases from J, with 19 bases between. Germline V gene lookup returns CDR1 SGHTS and CDR2 YDEGEE. The CDR3 DNA sequence: TGTGCCGGAGACTCGCCCGGGTTGCATGAGCAGTTCTTC. Translating gives CAGDSPGLHEQFF.

This chain connects TRBV3-1 (or the pseudogene TRBV3-2) to TRBJ2-2; TRBD2 aligns across 7 bases. The CDR3 covers 14 residues. J was trimmed by 6 bases and V by 5 bases; bases with no gene match: 6. Per germline, CDR1 LGHDT and CDR2 YNNKEL (reference sequence). This chain's CDR3 is CASSKQSGAGELFF. The CDR3 DNA reads as TGTGCCAGCAGCAAGCAGAGCGGGGCCGGGGAGCTGTTTTTT.

This clone occurred a few times. The V gene is TRBV7-8, the J gene TRBJ1-1; weak D call: TRBD1 (5 bases). CDR1 is SGHVS and CDR2 is FQNEAQ in the germline V gene. V lost 5 bases to trimming and J lost 1 base, with 14 bases between them. The CDR3 runs 15 residues. The CDR3 is CASSDRRVTNTEAFF. As DNA, the CDR3 is TGTGCCAGCAGCGACCGCAGGGTTACGAACACTGAAGCTTTCTTT.

This clone is a singleton in its sample. This sequence joins TRBV5-6 and TRBJ2-1; 7 bases are shared with TRBD2. This CDR3 spans 16 amino acids. V trimming: 5 bases; J trimming: 1 base; junction bases outside the gene matches: 9. CDR1 SGHDT and CDR2 YYEEEE come from the germline V gene. Written as DNA, the CDR3 is TGTGCCAGCAGTCGAGACCGTAGCGGGTCCTACAATGAGCAGTTCTTC. Its translation is CASSRDRSGSYNEQFF.

The rearrangement joins TRBV5-6 to TRBJ1-2; tentative D call: TRBD1 (5 bases). Deletions cut 4 bases from V and 5 bases from J, with 15 bases between. The CDR3 is 14 amino acids. Per the germline V gene, CDR1 is SGHDT and CDR2 is YYEEEE. In DNA, the CDR3 is TGTGCCAGCAGCCGCGGACAAAATGATTATGGCTACACCTTC. Translating it yields CASSRGQNDYGYTF.

The CDR3 DNA reads as TGTGCCAGCAGAGGGGACAGTCCCTACGAGCAGTACTTC. This translates into CASRGDSPYEQYF. The rearrangement joins TRBV27 to TRBJ2-7; 7 bases map to TRBD1. The CDR3 has 13 amino acids. Unmatched junction bases numbered 4, after V lost 6 bases and J lost 2 bases. Germline V gene lookup returns CDR1 MNHEY and CDR2 SMNVEV (reference sequence).

V usage is TRBV4-1 and J usage is TRBJ1-5; possible D gene TRBD1, 6 bases. The CDR3 runs to 16 residues. V was cut by 1 base and J by 3 bases, with 13 bases left in between. Germline-derived CDR1 and CDR2 are MGHRA and YSYEKL. The CDR3 nucleotides are TGCGCCAGCAGCCAAGCGGACAGACTAACCAATCAGCCCCAGCATTTT. Translating gives CASSQADRLTNQPQHF.

This chain uses TRBV30 with TRBJ2-5; maybe TRBD1 (6 bases). The CDR3 contains 13 residues. V lost 8 bases to trimming and J lost 0 bases, with 13 bases between them. CDR1 is GTSNPN, CDR2 SVGIG, per germline (reference sequence). The CDR3 DNA reads as TGTGCCCAAACGGGACACAACCAAGAGACCCAGTACTTC. Amino acids: CAQTGHNQETQYF.

CDR3 sequence: CASRGPFNQPQHF. CDR3 bases: TGTGCCTCTAGGGGTCCGTTCAATCAGCCCCAGCATTTT. The genes are TRBV5-8 and TRBJ1-5; TRBD1 might be the D (5 bases). Germline loops: CDR1 SGHTS, CDR2 YDEGEE. Trimming removed 10 bases from V and 3 bases from J, with 14 bases in between. This CDR3 contains 13 residues.

The chain has TRBV6-2 or TRBV6-3 and TRBJ2-7; no firm D call. Germline V lookup: CDR1 MNHEY, CDR2 SVGEGT. This CDR3 is 12 amino acids long. The V gene lost 5 bases and the J gene lost 4 bases, with 9 bases spanning the gap. CDR3 amino acids: CASSPLLYEQYF. The DNA for the CDR3 is TGTGCCAGCAGTCCCCTACTTTACGAGCAGTACTTC.

This chain joins TRBV29-1 and TRBJ2-1; D uncertain. The V end lost 4 bases, the J end lost 5 bases, and 12 bases lay between the germline ends. This CDR3 is 13 amino acids long. Looked up from germline, CDR1 is SQVTM and CDR2 is ANQGSEA. The CDR3 DNA reads as TGCAGCGTTGGCGCCAACCCCAACAATGAGCAGTTCTTC. Protein: CSVGANPNNEQFF.

This chain links TRBV7-9 with TRBJ1-3; TRBD1 is a possible D gene (6 bases). Trimming shortened V by 3 bases and J by 1 base, and 22 bases separated the two germline ends. Germline CDR1 and CDR2: SEHNR and FQNEAQ (reference sequence). The CDR3 covers 19 residues. DNA of the CDR3: TGTGCCAGCAGCTTTGGGCCGCTCCACCAAAGGGGGTCTGGAAACACCATATATTTT. Translation: CASSFGPLHQRGSGNTIYF.

The chain has TRBV5-4 and TRBJ1-4; 7 bases fit TRBD1. Trimming took 2 bases from V and 4 from J; bases not matched to a gene: 5. The CDR3 is made up of 15 amino acids. CDR1 and CDR2 from the germline V gene are SGHNT and YYREEE (reference sequence). The CDR3 region is CASSLGTAYNEKLFF. CDR3 DNA: TGTGCCAGCAGCTTAGGGACAGCCTATAATGAAAAACTGTTTTTT.

This clone was seen more than once but under ten times. The chain joins TRBV27 to TRBJ2-2; 7 bases match TRBD2. Germline V lookup: CDR1 MNHEY, CDR2 SMNVEV (reference sequence). This CDR3 is 13 amino acids long. After removal of 6 bases from V and 5 bases from J, the junction contained 3 bases not matched to a gene. This CDR3 is CASRRETTGELFF. The CDR3, as DNA: TGTGCCAGCAGGCGGGAGACGACCGGGGAGCTGTTTTTT.

The chain uses TRBV5-4 and TRBJ2-7; 9 positions match TRBD1. V shed 5 bases, J shed 7 bases, and the junction held 10 bases outside the gene matches. CDR3 length equals 14 residues. Per germline, CDR1 SGHNT and CDR2 YYREEE (reference sequence). The CDR3 DNA sequence: TGTGCCAGCAGGTACCGGGACAGGGAGGGAGAGCAGTACTTC. Its translation: CASRYRDREGEQYF.

V usage is TRBV20-1 and J usage is TRBJ1-4; perhaps TRBD1 as D (6 bases). In germline, CDR1 is DFQATT, CDR2 SNEGSKA (reference sequence). The CDR3 is 14 residues long. Trimming left V 3 bases short and J 8 bases short, with 16 bases between. CDR3 sequence (DNA): TGCAGTGCTAGTGAGCTGGGGGCGCGAGAAAAACTGTTTTTT. The encoded protein is CSASELGAREKLFF.

The V gene is TRBV12-5, the J gene TRBJ1-3; unclear D gene. V was pared by 5 bases and J by 4 bases, with 3 bases between. The CDR3 totals 11 residues. The germline gives CDR1 LGHNT, CDR2 FRNRAP. The DNA of the CDR3 is TGTGCTAGTGGTCCAGGAAACACCATATATTTT. Protein sequence: CASGPGNTIYF.